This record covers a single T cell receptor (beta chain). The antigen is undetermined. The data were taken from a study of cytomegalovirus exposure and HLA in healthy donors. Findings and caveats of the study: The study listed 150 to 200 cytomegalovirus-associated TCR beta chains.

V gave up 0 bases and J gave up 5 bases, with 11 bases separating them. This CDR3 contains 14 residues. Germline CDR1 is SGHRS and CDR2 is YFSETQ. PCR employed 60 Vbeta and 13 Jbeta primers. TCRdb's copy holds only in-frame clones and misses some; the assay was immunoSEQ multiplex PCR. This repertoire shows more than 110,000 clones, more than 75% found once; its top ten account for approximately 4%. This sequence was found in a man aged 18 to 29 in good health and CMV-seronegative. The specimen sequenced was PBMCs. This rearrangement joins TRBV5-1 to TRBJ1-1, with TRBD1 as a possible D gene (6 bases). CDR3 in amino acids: CASSLEGGITEAFF. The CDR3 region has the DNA TGCGCCAGCAGCTTGGAAGGGGGAATAACTGAAGCTTTCTTT.